This T cell receptor (beta chain) appears in the sequencing data of a study of blood T cell repertoires in COVID-19. The repertoire was sequenced with immunoSEQ multiplex PCR; TCRdb's copy has only in-frame clones and lacks some. In the table there are fewer than 300,000 clones, about 80% of which are singletons. CDR3 size: 14 residues. V lost 3 bases, J lost 7 bases, and 9 bases stayed unmatched. The V gene's germline CDR1 is GTSNPN and CDR2 SVGIG (reference sequence). The sequenced sample was peripheral blood. The gene calls are TRBV30 and TRBJ2-1; 7 bases match TRBD2. This TCR derives from an elderly woman with acute or convalescent COVID-19. The chain's CDR3 is CAWRYVAGGNEQFF. CDR3 bases: TGTGCCTGGAGATACGTAGCGGGTGGGAATGAGCAGTTCTTC. The variable domain in full, completed from reference TRBV30 and TRBJ2-1, reads SQTIHQWPATLVQPVGSPLSLECTVEGTSNPNLYWYRQAAGRGLQLLFYSVGIGQISSEVPQNLSASRPQDRQFILSSKKLLLSDSGFYLCAWRYVAGGNEQFFGPGTRLTVL.